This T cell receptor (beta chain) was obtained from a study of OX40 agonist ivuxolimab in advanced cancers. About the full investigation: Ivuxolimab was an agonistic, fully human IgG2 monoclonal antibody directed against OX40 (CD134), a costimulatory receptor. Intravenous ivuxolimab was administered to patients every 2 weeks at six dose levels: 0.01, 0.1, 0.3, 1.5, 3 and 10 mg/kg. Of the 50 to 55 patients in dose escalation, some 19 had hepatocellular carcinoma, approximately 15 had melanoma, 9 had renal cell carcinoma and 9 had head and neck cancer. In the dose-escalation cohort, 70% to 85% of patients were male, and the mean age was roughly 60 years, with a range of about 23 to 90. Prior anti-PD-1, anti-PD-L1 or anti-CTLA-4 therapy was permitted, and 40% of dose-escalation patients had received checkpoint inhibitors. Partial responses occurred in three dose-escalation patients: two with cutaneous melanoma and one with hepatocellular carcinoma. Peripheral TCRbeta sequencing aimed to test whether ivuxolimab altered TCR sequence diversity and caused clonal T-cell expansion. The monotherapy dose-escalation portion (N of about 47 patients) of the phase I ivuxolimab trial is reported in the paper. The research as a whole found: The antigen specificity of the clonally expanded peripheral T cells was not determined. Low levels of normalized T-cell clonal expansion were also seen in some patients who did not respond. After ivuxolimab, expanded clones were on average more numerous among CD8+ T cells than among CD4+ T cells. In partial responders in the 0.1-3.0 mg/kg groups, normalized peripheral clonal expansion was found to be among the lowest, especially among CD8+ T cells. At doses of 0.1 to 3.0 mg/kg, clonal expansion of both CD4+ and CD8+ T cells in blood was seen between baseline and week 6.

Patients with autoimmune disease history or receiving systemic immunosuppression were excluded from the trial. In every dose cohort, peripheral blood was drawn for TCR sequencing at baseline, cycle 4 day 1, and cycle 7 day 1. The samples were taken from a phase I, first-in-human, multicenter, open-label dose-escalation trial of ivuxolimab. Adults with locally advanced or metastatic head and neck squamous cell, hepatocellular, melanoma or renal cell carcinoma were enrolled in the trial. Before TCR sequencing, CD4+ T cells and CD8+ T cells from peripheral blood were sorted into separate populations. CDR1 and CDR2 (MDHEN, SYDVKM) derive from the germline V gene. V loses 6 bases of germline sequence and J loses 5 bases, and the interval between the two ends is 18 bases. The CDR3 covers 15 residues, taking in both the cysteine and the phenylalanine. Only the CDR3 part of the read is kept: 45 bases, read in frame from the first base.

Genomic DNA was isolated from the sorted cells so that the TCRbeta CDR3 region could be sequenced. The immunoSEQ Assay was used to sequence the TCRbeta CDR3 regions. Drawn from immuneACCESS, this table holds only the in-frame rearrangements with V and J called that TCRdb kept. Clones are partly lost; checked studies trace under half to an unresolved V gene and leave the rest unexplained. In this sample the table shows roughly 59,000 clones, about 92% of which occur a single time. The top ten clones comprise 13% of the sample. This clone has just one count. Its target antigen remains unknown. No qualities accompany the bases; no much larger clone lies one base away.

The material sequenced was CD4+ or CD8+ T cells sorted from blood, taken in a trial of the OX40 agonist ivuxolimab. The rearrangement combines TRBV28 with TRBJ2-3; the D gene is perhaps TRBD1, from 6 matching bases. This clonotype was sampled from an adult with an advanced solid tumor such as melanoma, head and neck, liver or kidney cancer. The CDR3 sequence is CASRLTGTLGDTQYF. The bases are TGTGCCAGCAGGCTAACAGGGACCTTAGGAGATACGCAGTATTTT.